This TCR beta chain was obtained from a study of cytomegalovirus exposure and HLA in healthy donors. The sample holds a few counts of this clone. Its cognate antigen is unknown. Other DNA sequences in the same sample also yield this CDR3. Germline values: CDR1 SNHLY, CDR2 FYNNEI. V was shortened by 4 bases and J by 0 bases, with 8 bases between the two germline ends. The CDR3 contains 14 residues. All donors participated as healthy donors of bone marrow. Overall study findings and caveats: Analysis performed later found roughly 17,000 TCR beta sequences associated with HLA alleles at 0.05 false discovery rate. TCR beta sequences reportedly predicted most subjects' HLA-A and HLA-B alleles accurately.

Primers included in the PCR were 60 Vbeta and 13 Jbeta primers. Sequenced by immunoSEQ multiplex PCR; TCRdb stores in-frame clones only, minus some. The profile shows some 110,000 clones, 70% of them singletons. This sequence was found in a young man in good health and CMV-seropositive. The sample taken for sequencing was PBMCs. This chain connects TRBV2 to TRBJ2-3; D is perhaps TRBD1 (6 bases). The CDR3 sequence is CASSVRGSTDTQYF. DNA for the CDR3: TGTGCCAGCAGTGTTAGGGGGAGCACAGATACGCAGTATTTT.